The present TCR beta chain was sequenced within a study of shared clonotypes between healthy human individuals. Trimming removed 6 bases from V and 5 bases from J, with 14 bases in between. This CDR3 has 14 residues. CDR1 and CDR2 (germline): MNHNS, SASEGT. Profiling relied on immunoSEQ multiplex PCR, and the TCRdb table lists in-frame clones only, not all of them. The repertoire holds over a million clones, with about 84% as singletons. V usage is TRBV6-1 and J usage is TRBJ1-5; weak D call: TRBD1 (6 bases). The origin of this receptor is a man between 18 and 35 years old in good health. Some clones in this sample may be carry-over from other donors' samples. The sample comprised memory CD4+ T cells from PBMCs. Subset described: CD45RA-negative fraction. The CDR3 region is CASREGGWDQPQHF. Written as DNA, the CDR3 is TGTGCCAGCAGGGAGGGGGGATGGGATCAGCCCCAGCATTTT.